One sample yielded the 28 T cell receptor beta chains listed below, sequenced in a study of early T cells in non-severe SARS-CoV-2 infection. TCRdb re-analysed the 5' RACE reads in MiXCR, keeping a single row per CDR3 protein. The data show 100,000 to 150,000 distinct CDR3 sequences, 14% to 15% seen once. The sample taken for sequencing was whole blood. These TCRs come from an adult who was a healthcare worker with PCR-confirmed SARS-CoV-2 infection or an uninfected control (not recorded which).

This clonotype turned up a few times. The chain uses TRBV7-7 and TRBJ2-3; tentative D call: TRBD2 (6 bases). The CDR3 has 14 amino acids. The germline V and J ends were trimmed by 1 base and 4 bases, with 9 bases remaining between them. CDR1 is SSHAT, CDR2 FNYEAQ, per germline (reference sequence). This CDR3 reads CASSLEWGADTQYF. CDR3 in DNA: TGTGCCAGCAGCTTAGAGTGGGGGGCAGATACGCAGTATTTT. The full variable domain, in which reference TRBV7-7 and TRBJ2-3 provide the parts outside the CDR3, is GAGVSQSPRYKVTKRGQDVTLRCDPISSHATLYWYQQALGQGPEFLTYFNYEAQPDKSGLPSDRFSAERPEGSISTLTIQRTEQRDSAMYRCASSLEWGADTQYFGPGTRLTVL.

This chain joins TRBV6-1 and TRBJ1-4, with 9 nucleotides matching TRBD1. The CDR3 runs 15 residues. The V segment lost 7 bases and the J segment 1 base; nucleotides outside the gene matches: 4. Germline V gene lookup returns CDR1 MNHNS and CDR2 SASEGT. CDR3 nucleotide sequence: TGTGCCAGCAAAATGGACAGGGGAACTAATGAAAAACTGTTTTTT. Its protein product is CASKMDRGTNEKLFF.

This clonotype was detected only a few times. The genes are TRBV7-6 and TRBJ1-1; TRBD1 matches at 7 bases. With 4 bases clipped from V and 1 base from J, the junction kept 3 bases outside the gene matches. Germline lookup yields CDR1 SGHVS and CDR2 FNYEAQ. There are 14 residues in the CDR3. The CDR3 sequence: CASSSGQKNTEAFF. The CDR3 DNA is TGTGCCAGCAGCTCGGGACAGAAGAACACTGAAGCTTTCTTT.

V usage is TRBV3-1 and J usage is TRBJ2-3; D is perhaps TRBD1 (5 bases). Germline lookup yields CDR1 LGHDT and CDR2 YNNKEL (reference sequence). The CDR3 has 16 residues. V was cut by 0 bases and J by 6 bases, with 16 bases left in between. CDR3 coding DNA: TGTGCCAGCAGCCAAGAAGGGGCCGAGTTAGGTGATACGCAGTATTTT. Its protein product is CASSQEGAELGDTQYF.

This clonotype was detected ten times or more. The rearrangement joins TRBV5-1 to TRBJ1-2, with 9 bases fitting TRBD1. After removal of 2 bases from V and 7 bases from J, the junction contained 6 bases not matched to a gene. This CDR3 spans 14 amino acids. Germline V gene data show CDR1 as SGHRS and CDR2 as YFSETQ. The CDR3 DNA follows: TGCGCCAGCAGCTTCGGGACAGGGAAAGGTGGCTACACCTTC. The encoded protein is CASSFGTGKGGYTF.

This clonotype was counted between two and nine times. The chain carries TRBV7-9 and TRBJ2-7; 7 bases fit TRBD1. This CDR3 spans 16 amino acids. Germline trimming cut 5 bases from V and 2 bases from J; bases unmatched to any gene: 12. Germline V gives CDR1 SEHNR, CDR2 FQNEAQ (reference sequence). CDR3 coding DNA: TGTGCCAGCAGCCCGGACCCATACAGGGGCACCTACGAGCAGTACTTC. Translated, it gives CASSPDPYRGTYEQYF.

This clonotype was observed a handful of times. This sequence joins TRBV3-1 and TRBJ1-2, with D tentatively TRBD1 (6 bases). CDR1 and CDR2 (germline): LGHDT, YNNKEL (reference sequence). The CDR3 totals 16 residues. Trimming removed 1 base at V and 5 bases at J, with 17 bases between. The CDR3 loop reads CASSQAPGASSYGYTF. CDR3 bases: TGTGCCAGCAGCCAAGCCCCAGGGGCGTCCTCATATGGCTACACCTTC. The full variable domain, completed using reference TRBV3-1 and TRBJ1-2, is DTAVSQTPKYLVTQMGNDKSIKCEQNLGHDTMYWYKQDSKKFLKIMFSYNNKELIINETVPNRFSPKSPDKAHLNLHINSLELGDSAVYFCASSQAPGASSYGYTFGSGTRLTVV.

The chain couples TRBV5-1 to TRBJ2-3; 7 positions match TRBD2. The length of the CDR3 is 16 residues. Looked up from germline, CDR1 is SGHRS and CDR2 is YFSETQ. With 4 bases clipped from V and 1 base from J, the junction kept 9 bases outside the gene matches. CDR3 sequence: CASSGGTSAGTDTQYF. The CDR3 nucleotides are TGCGCCAGCAGCGGCGGAACTAGCGCAGGCACAGATACGCAGTATTTT.

This clonotype has just a few counts. This sequence joins TRBV7-2 and TRBJ1-5; unclear D gene. The V end was cut by 2 bases, the J end by 3 bases, with 8 bases between. The length of the CDR3 is 14 residues. CDR1 and CDR2 (germline): SGHTA, FQGNSA. DNA for the CDR3: TGTGCCAGCAGCTTAAGAACCCTCAATCAGCCCCAGCATTTT. Translation gives CASSLRTLNQPQHF.

This clonotype came up many times. The chain joins TRBV25-1 to TRBJ2-3; 11 bases align to TRBD2. The ends lost 4 bases at V and 2 bases at J; junction bases unmatched: 5. CDR3 size: 16 residues. Germline CDR1 and CDR2: MGHDK and SYGVNS. CDR3 loop: CASSVSSGGFTDTQYF. For the CDR3, the DNA is TGTGCCAGCAGTGTCTCTAGCGGGGGGTTCACAGATACGCAGTATTTT.

This clonotype was observed a few times. The J gene is TRBJ2-1, the V gene TRBV7-2; a weak D match, TRBD2 (5 bases). This CDR3 has 11 residues. Trimming pared 6 bases from V and 10 bases from J, leaving 10 bases between. The germline V gene encodes CDR1 SGHTA and CDR2 FQGNSA. CDR3 amino acids: CASRLTGEQFF. The CDR3 DNA is TGTGCCAGCAGACTTACGGGGGAGCAGTTCTTC.

This clonotype was picked up a small number of times. The chain couples TRBV29-1 to TRBJ2-3, with TRBD2 as a possible D gene (5 bases). Per germline, CDR1 SQVTM and CDR2 ANQGSEA. Trimming took 5 bases from V and 2 from J, leaving 11 bases between them. This CDR3 spans 13 amino acids. CDR3 DNA sequence: TGCAGCGTTTACTTGGACTTCACAGATACGCAGTATTTT. This gives the protein CSVYLDFTDTQYF.

The chain is built from TRBV2 and TRBJ2-7; D possibly corresponds to TRBD2 (5 bases). The V gene lost 1 base and the J gene lost 5 bases, with 18 bases spanning the gap. The germline V gene has CDR1 SNHLY and CDR2 FYNNEI. The CDR3 sequence is 16 residues long. As DNA, the CDR3 is TGTGCCAGCAGTGAAGGTGGCGGGCGGAAGGTGAACGAGCAGTACTTC. This gives the protein CASSEGGGRKVNEQYF.

This clonotype was detected many times. J is TRBJ2-3 and V is TRBV5-1, with D possibly matching TRBD1 (6 bases). CDR1 and CDR2 (germline): SGHRS, YFSETQ. Trimming took 7 bases from V and 2 from J, leaving 20 bases between them. The CDR3 has 16 residues. CDR3 amino acids: CASLTGTTGDTDTQYF. Written as DNA, the CDR3 is TGCGCCAGCTTGACAGGCACGACTGGGGACACAGATACGCAGTATTTT.

The chain has TRBV19 and TRBJ1-2, with TRBD1 matching over 10 bases. This CDR3 comprises 14 residues. CDR1 LNHDA and CDR2 SQIVND come from the germline V gene (reference sequence). The V gene end was trimmed by 10 bases and the J gene end by 5 bases; junction bases not matched to a gene: 10. The CDR3: CATRLGQGMYGYTF. CDR3 nucleotide sequence: TGTGCCACCCGTTTGGGACAGGGGATGTATGGCTACACCTTC. Variable domain in full (rest from reference TRBV19 and TRBJ1-2): DGGITQSPKYLFRKEGQNVTLSCEQNLNHDAMYWYRQDPGQGLRLIYYSQIVNDFQKGDIAEGYSVSREKKESFPLTVTSAQKNPTAFYLCATRLGQGMYGYTFGSGTRLTVV.

This clonotype appeared a few times. V usage is TRBV7-9 and J usage is TRBJ2-7; 9 nucleotides match TRBD2. The CDR3 covers 17 residues. Germline V gives CDR1 SEHNR, CDR2 FQNEAQ (reference sequence). After removal of 5 bases from V and 7 bases from J, the junction contained 18 bases not matched to a gene. CDR3 DNA: TGTGCCAGCAGCCACCGAGGGGGACTAGCCGGCCGAGAGGAGCAGTACTTC. Protein sequence: CASSHRGGLAGREEQYF.

This chain connects TRBV7-9 to TRBJ1-2; D remains unclear. Germline V gives CDR1 SEHNR, CDR2 FQNEAQ (reference sequence). Trimming took off 5 bases at V and 2 bases at J, with 15 bases between the two ends. The CDR3 runs to 15 residues. CDR3: CASSPANFGNYGYTF. The CDR3 DNA reads TGTGCCAGCAGCCCCGCCAACTTCGGGAACTATGGCTACACCTTC. The variable domain in full, completed from reference TRBV7-9 and TRBJ1-2, reads DTGVSQNPRHKITKRGQNVTFRCDPISEHNRLYWYRQTLGQGPEFLTYFQNEAQLEKSRLLSDRFSAERPKGSFSTLEIQRTEQGDSAMYLCASSPANFGNYGYTFGSGTRLTVV.

The chain recombines TRBV3-1 with TRBJ1-1; D may be TRBD1 (5 bases). The germline V and J ends were trimmed by 4 bases and 8 bases, with 11 bases remaining between them. Germline loops: CDR1 LGHDT, CDR2 YNNKEL (reference sequence). The CDR3 has 12 residues. CDR3 DNA: TGTGCCAGCAGCCGAGGGACGGGCGAAGCTTTCTTT. Protein product: CASSRGTGEAFF. Using reference TRBV3-1 and TRBJ1-1 for the parts outside the CDR3, the full variable domain is DTAVSQTPKYLVTQMGNDKSIKCEQNLGHDTMYWYKQDSKKFLKIMFSYNNKELIINETVPNRFSPKSPDKAHLNLHINSLELGDSAVYFCASSRGTGEAFFGQGTRLTVV.

Many counts were recorded for this clonotype. The J gene is TRBJ2-3, the V gene TRBV29-1, with TRBD2 matching 9 bases. Germline lookup yields CDR1 SQVTM and CDR2 ANQGSEA. The CDR3 consists of 16 residues. V lost 4 bases and J lost 2; bases outside the gene matches: 10. This chain's CDR3 is CSVGGTSSGSTDTQYF. CDR3 nucleotides: TGCAGCGTTGGGGGGACTAGCTCAGGTTCCACAGATACGCAGTATTTT.

The gene calls are TRBV7-9 and TRBJ2-2, with D unresolved. In germline, CDR1 is SEHNR, CDR2 FQNEAQ (reference sequence). The CDR3 extends over 16 amino acids. The V gene lost 5 bases and the J gene lost 0 bases, with 13 bases spanning the gap. CDR3 sequence: CASSGRWVSNTGELFF. The CDR3 DNA reads TGTGCCAGCAGCGGGCGCTGGGTCTCGAACACCGGGGAGCTGTTTTTT.

Remarks on this clonotype: Being one base from a much bigger clone, this may be a read error. Likely a read error: the CDR3 ends without its conserved phenylalanine or tryptophan. The V gene is TRBV29-1, the J gene TRBJ1-1, with TRBD1 as a possible D gene (5 bases). This CDR3 contains 13 residues. CDR1 and CDR2 from the germline V gene are SQVTM and ANQGSEA. Trimming took 7 bases from V and 0 from J, leaving 12 bases between them. CDR3 bases: TGCAGCGCAAAGGGACGGATGAACACTGAAGCTTTCTCT. Protein product: CSAKGRMNTEAFS.

This clonotype has a handful of counts. The chain combines TRBV4-1 with TRBJ1-5, with D unclear. CDR3 length: 14 residues. Germline V gives CDR1 MGHRA, CDR2 YSYEKL. V dropped 0 bases and J dropped 5 bases, with 8 bases sitting between them. The CDR3 region is CASSQESRDQPQHF. The CDR3 DNA reads TGCGCCAGCAGCCAAGAATCAAGGGATCAGCCCCAGCATTTT.

This sequence joins TRBV5-5 and TRBJ2-3; maybe TRBD2 (6 bases). CDR3 length equals 15 residues. Trimming stripped 0 bases from V and 1 base from J, with 9 bases between. Per the germline V gene, CDR1 is SGHKS and CDR2 is YYEKEE (reference sequence). CDR3 bases: TGTGCCAGCAGCTTGGAGGCGGGACGCACAGATACGCAGTATTTT. Its protein is CASSLEAGRTDTQYF.

A few counts support this clonotype. The chain has TRBV20-1 and TRBJ2-1; 7 positions agree with TRBD2. The CDR3 is made up of 15 amino acids. The J segment lost 3 bases and the V segment lost 2 bases, leaving 7 bases of the junction unmatched. The germline V gene encodes CDR1 DFQATT and CDR2 SNEGSKA (reference sequence). As DNA, the CDR3 is TGCAGTGCTAGAATCGGGGGAGGGATCTACAATGAGCAGTTCTTC. Residues: CSARIGGGIYNEQFF.

The CDR3 is CASGLDIDTEAFF. The DNA of the CDR3 is TGTGCTAGTGGTTTGGACATTGACACTGAAGCTTTCTTT. The chain joins TRBV12-5 to TRBJ1-1; D is ambiguous. Trimming removed 1 base at V and 3 bases at J, with 6 bases between. This CDR3 has 13 residues. From germline, CDR1 is LGHNT and CDR2 FRNRAP.

The chain has TRBV3-1 and TRBJ2-7; D uncertain. The germline CDR1 and CDR2 sequences are LGHDT and YNNKEL (reference sequence). The V and J ends lost 0 bases and 3 bases respectively, with 6 bases between them. The CDR3 runs 13 residues. CDR3: CASSQEGSYEQYF. CDR3 in DNA: TGTGCCAGCAGCCAAGAGGGCAGCTACGAGCAGTACTTC.

This clonotype was counted only a few times. V and J are TRBV5-4 and TRBJ2-2, with a possible D match to TRBD2 (5 bases). Germline CDR1 reads SGHNT; CDR2 reads YYREEE (reference sequence). This CDR3 contains 15 residues. Between the trimmed V and J ends, which lost 4 bases and 7 bases, there was a span of 17 bases. CDR3 sequence reads: CASSHAGGLGGELFF. The CDR3 region has the DNA TGTGCCAGCAGCCATGCTGGAGGTTTAGGCGGGGAGCTGTTTTTT.

V and J are TRBV3-1 and TRBJ2-1; D remains unclear. V lost 0 bases and J lost 10, with 10 bases in between. The CDR3 is 13 amino acids. From germline, CDR1 is LGHDT and CDR2 YNNKEL (reference sequence). The CDR3 sequence is CASSQEVRAEQFF. In DNA, the CDR3 is TGTGCCAGCAGCCAAGAGGTGAGAGCGGAGCAGTTCTTC.